This T cell receptor (beta chain) was sequenced for a study of blood T cell repertoires in COVID-19. Across the study: The United States, Italy and Spain provided the acute and convalescent COVID-19 samples. T cells, B-cell-depleted T cells, or PBMCs supplied cDNA or gDNA.

Original processing notes: Estimates of nucleated cell counts were drawn from the amplification of reference gene primers. The protocol was immunoSEQ multiplex PCR, while the TCRdb copy is restricted to in-frame clones and leaves out a portion. V and J calls and clone size are given by that table; D and trimming were obtained from the DNA. The table includes around 340,000 clones, 65% to 85% detected once. This CDR3 has 16 amino acids. V lost 0 bases, J lost 0 bases, and 9 bases lay in between. Germline V gene lookup returns CDR1 KGHSH and CDR2 LQKENI. The rearrangement links TRBV18 to TRBJ1-3; weak D call: TRBD1 (6 bases). The TCR originated in a man under 40 with active or convalescent COVID-19. The sequencing input was peripheral blood. In DNA form, the CDR3 reads TGTGCCAGCTCACCACCGGGAGGGGGCTCTGGAAACACCATATATTTT. This sequence encodes CASSPPGGGSGNTIYF.